Each of the 20 T cell receptor beta chains below was sequenced from the same sample in a study of blood T cell repertoires in COVID-19. TCRdb's table, derived via immunoSEQ multiplex PCR, lists solely in-frame clones and lacks some. This table has 130,000 to 150,000 clones, roughly three quarters appearing once. The sequenced material came from peripheral blood. The receptors stem from a woman in her 70s with COVID-19, enrolled during active disease.

The V gene is TRBV7-9, the J gene TRBJ1-4; maybe TRBD1 (6 bases). Per the germline V gene, CDR1 is SEHNR and CDR2 is FQNEAQ (reference sequence). There are 14 residues in the CDR3. V shed 3 bases and J shed 4 bases, with 9 bases lying between them. The CDR3 region is CASSFRTDNEKLFF. CDR3 DNA: TGTGCCAGCAGCTTTAGGACAGATAATGAAAAACTGTTTTTT.

The chain employs TRBV9 and TRBJ1-6; TRBD1 aligns across 7 bases. Germline V gives CDR1 SGDLS, CDR2 YYNGEE. J gave up 7 bases and V 1 base, and 2 bases lay outside the gene matches. The CDR3 totals 14 residues. This chain's CDR3 is CASSVTGENSPLHF. As DNA, the CDR3 is TGTGCCAGCAGCGTAACAGGGGAAAATTCACCCCTCCACTTT.

The rearrangement links TRBV5-8 to TRBJ2-1; D is perhaps TRBD2 (6 bases). The CDR3 runs to 14 residues. CDR1 and CDR2 (germline): SGHTS, YDEGEE. V was pared by 6 bases and J by 5 bases, with 15 bases between. This CDR3 reads CASTLLRGDNEQFF. Here the CDR3 DNA reads TGTGCCAGCACCCTCCTCCGCGGGGACAATGAGCAGTTCTTC.

This chain uses TRBV5-6 with TRBJ2-3, with a possible D match to TRBD2 (5 bases). With 4 bases removed from V and 0 bases from J, the gap between germline ends came to 12 bases. The CDR3 length is 15 residues. Germline V gives CDR1 SGHDT, CDR2 YYEEEE. The CDR3 DNA reads as TGTGCCAGCAGCACCGGACTGTCAAGCACAGATACGCAGTATTTT. Translating gives CASSTGLSSTDTQYF. The entire variable domain, with the rest obtained from reference TRBV5-6 and TRBJ2-3, is as follows: DAGVTQSPTHLIKTRGQQVTLRCSPKSGHDTVSWYQQALGQGPQFIFQYYEEEERQRGNFPDRFSGHQFPNYSSELNVNALLLGDSALYLCASSTGLSSTDTQYFGPGTRLTVL.

V gene TRBV18 combines with J gene TRBJ1-3; 8 bases are shared with TRBD1. V was pared by 6 bases and J by 0 bases, with 10 bases of the junction left unmatched. This CDR3 has 17 residues. Per the germline V gene, CDR1 is KGHSH and CDR2 is LQKENI. The CDR3 coding sequence is TGTGCCAGCTCCCCTCTACAGGGGGGAAGCTCTGGAAACACCATATATTTT. It encodes CASSPLQGGSSGNTIYF.

The chain couples TRBV27 to TRBJ2-1, with D unresolved. This CDR3 spans 12 amino acids. Germline V CDR1 and CDR2: MNHEY, SMNVEV (reference sequence). Between the trimmed V and J ends, which lost 6 bases and 1 base, there was a span of 4 bases. The CDR3 spells CASSRSYNEQFF. CDR3 bases: TGTGCCAGCAGCCGGTCCTACAATGAGCAGTTCTTC.

This clone was picked up one time. The chain is built from TRBV2 and TRBJ1-1; a possible D gene is TRBD1 (6 bases). The V end lost 5 bases, the J end lost 7 bases, and 14 bases lay between the germline ends. Germline V gene data show CDR1 as SNHLY and CDR2 as FYNNEI. The CDR3 has 13 amino acids. The CDR3 is CASSMGGRGEAFF. The DNA for the CDR3 is TGTGCCAGCAGTATGGGGGGGCGCGGTGAAGCTTTCTTT. Using reference TRBV2 and TRBJ1-1 for the parts outside the CDR3, the full variable domain is EPEVTQTPSHQVTQMGQEVILRCVPISNHLYFYWYRQILGQKVEFLVSFYNNEISEKSEIFDDQFSVERPDGSNFTLKIRSTKLEDSAMYFCASSMGGRGEAFFGQGTRLTVV.

The count of this clone is one. The chain carries TRBV30 and TRBJ1-1; 7 bases are a match to TRBD1. J was trimmed by 0 bases and V by 6 bases; bases with no gene match: 7. CDR3 size: 14 residues. Germline V lookup: CDR1 GTSNPN, CDR2 SVGIG (reference sequence). Here the CDR3 DNA reads TGTGCCTGCATCAGGGGGAGCCTGAACACTGAAGCTTTCTTT. This sequence encodes CACIRGSLNTEAFF.

This chain uses TRBV23-1 with TRBJ2-5, with D perhaps matching TRBD2 (6 bases). TRBV23-1 is given ORF status, its function remaining uncertain. This CDR3 is 14 amino acids long. Trimming removed 4 bases at V and 5 bases at J, with 14 bases between. CDR3 sequence: CASSRPGEAETQYF. In nucleotides, the CDR3 is TGCGCCAGCAGTCGCCCTGGGGAGGCGGAGACCCAGTACTTC.

The chain combines TRBV5-1 with TRBJ2-2; weak D call: TRBD2 (6 bases). V was trimmed by 7 bases and J by 4 bases, leaving 14 bases between them. This CDR3 contains 14 residues. Germline CDR1 SGHRS, CDR2 YFSETQ. CDR3 residues: CASQPGEITGELFF. CDR3 DNA sequence: TGCGCCAGCCAACCGGGAGAGATCACCGGGGAGCTGTTTTTT.

V is TRBV30 and J is TRBJ1-5, with D possibly being TRBD1 (5 bases). The CDR3 consists of 15 residues. The germline V gene encodes CDR1 GTSNPN and CDR2 SVGIG (reference sequence). Trimming stripped 3 bases from V and 0 bases from J, with 12 bases between. CDR3 nucleotides: TGTGCCTGGAGGGGCCCCGGGGGTAGCAATCAGCCCCAGCATTTT. Protein sequence: CAWRGPGGSNQPQHF.

This clone showed up just once. V usage is TRBV5-1 and J usage is TRBJ2-7, with D maybe TRBD2 (7 bases). The CDR3 runs 14 residues. Germline V lookup: CDR1 SGHRS, CDR2 YFSETQ. V was pared by 6 bases and J by 6 bases, with 19 bases between. CDR3 region: CASNRDYPGAEQYF. CDR3 DNA sequence: TGCGCCAGCAACCGGGACTACCCGGGGGCCGAGCAGTACTTC. Full variable domain (outside the CDR3, taken from reference TRBV5-1 and TRBJ2-7): KAGVTQTPRYLIKTRGQQVTLSCSPISGHRSVSWYQQTPGQGLQFLFEYFSETQRNKGNFPGRFSGRQFSNSRSEMNVSTLELGDSALYLCASNRDYPGAEQYFGPGTRLTVT.

The chain couples TRBV30 to TRBJ1-3; 7 nucleotides align to TRBD1. Germline V gene data show CDR1 as GTSNPN and CDR2 as SVGIG (reference sequence). The ends lost 5 bases at V and 0 bases at J; junction bases unmatched: 7. The CDR3 is 15 residues long. The DNA of the CDR3 is TGTGCCTGGTCGGGACAGATGTTCTCTGGAAACACCATATATTTT. This gives the protein CAWSGQMFSGNTIYF. Drawing the rest from reference TRBV30 and TRBJ1-3, the complete variable domain is SQTIHQWPATLVQPVGSPLSLECTVEGTSNPNLYWYRQAAGRGLQLLFYSVGIGQISSEVPQNLSASRPQDRQFILSSKKLLLSDSGFYLCAWSGQMFSGNTIYFGEGSWLTVV.

The rearrangement joins TRBV18 to TRBJ2-2, with TRBD2 matching 12 bases. This CDR3 is 23 amino acids long. The germline V gene encodes CDR1 KGHSH and CDR2 LQKENI. Unmatched junction bases numbered 23, after V lost 3 bases and J lost 3 bases. CDR3 nucleotides: TGTGCCAGCTCACCCCTTCCGTCGTCGGCTAGCGGGGGGGCCGGGGTATACACCGGGGAGCTGTTTTTT. Its translation is CASSPLPSSASGGAGVYTGELFF. Filled out from reference TRBV18 and TRBJ2-2, the complete variable domain reads NAGVMQNPRHLVRRRGQEARLRCSPMKGHSHVYWYRQLPEEGLKFMVYLQKENIIDESGMPKERFSAEFPKEGPSILRIQQVVRGDSAAYFCASSPLPSSASGGAGVYTGELFFGEGSRLTVL.

This rearrangement joins TRBV29-1 to TRBJ1-2; TRBD1 matches 8 bases. Per the germline V gene, CDR1 is SQVTM and CDR2 is ANQGSEA. The J segment lost 4 bases and the V segment lost 7 bases, leaving 11 bases of the junction unmatched. The CDR3 has 14 amino acids. The CDR3 DNA is TGCAGCGCTGGGGCAGGGGGCGAGGTCTATGGCTACACCTTC. This translates into CSAGAGGEVYGYTF.

This chain links TRBV7-8 with TRBJ2-5; D gene unclear. Germline CDR1 SGHVS, CDR2 FQNEAQ. Trimming stripped 5 bases from V and 5 bases from J, with 9 bases between. The CDR3 extends over 12 amino acids. The CDR3 protein is CASSPPYETQYF. CDR3 coding DNA: TGTGCCAGCAGCCCCCCCTACGAGACCCAGTACTTC.

CDR3 sequence reads: CSVGEGGSGYTF. The CDR3 bases are TGCAGCGTAGGGGAAGGGGGAAGTGGCTACACCTTC. J is TRBJ1-2 and V is TRBV29-1; perhaps TRBD1 as D (6 bases). V was trimmed by 6 bases and J by 7 bases, leaving 15 bases between them. Germline values: CDR1 SQVTM, CDR2 ANQGSEA. The CDR3 covers 12 residues.

The chain carries TRBV2 and TRBJ1-4; D may be TRBD1 (6 bases). Germline loops: CDR1 SNHLY, CDR2 FYNNEI. V was pared by 7 bases and J by 8 bases, with 14 bases between. The CDR3 length is 13 residues. The CDR3 reads CASNQGTMEKLFF. In DNA, the CDR3 is TGTGCCAGCAATCAGGGGACAATGGAAAAACTGTTTTTT.

The chain carries TRBV7-6 and TRBJ2-7; 9 bases map to TRBD2. The CDR3 sequence is 16 residues long. V lost 4 bases and J lost 7; bases outside the gene matches: 14. The V gene's germline CDR1 is SGHVS and CDR2 FNYEAQ. CDR3 coding DNA: TGTGCCAGCAGCTCCCCCTTAGCGGGGGCAACGGGAGAGCAGTACTTC. This encodes CASSSPLAGATGEQYF.

This clone turned up a few times. The gene calls are TRBV5-1 and TRBJ2-7, with D unresolved. V lost 1 base and J 6 bases, leaving 14 bases between the germline ends. The germline CDR1 and CDR2 sequences are SGHRS and YFSETQ. The CDR3 length is 14 residues. The CDR3 loop reads CASSLRLDGAEQYF. The CDR3 DNA reads as TGCGCCAGCAGCTTGAGGCTAGATGGCGCCGAGCAGTACTTC.